This TCR beta chain was captured in a study of blood T cell repertoires in COVID-19. J lost 6 bases, V lost 5 bases, and 2 bases had no gene match. Germline CDR1 reads LGHNT; CDR2 reads FRNRAP. CDR3 length: 13 residues. The protocol was immunoSEQ multiplex PCR, while the TCRdb copy is restricted to in-frame clones and leaves out a portion. The sample consists of under 300,000 clones, around 86% of them appearing once. This clone was seen only once. The specimen was peripheral blood. This chain connects TRBV12-5 to TRBJ2-1, with 9 bases aligning to TRBD2. This TCR derives from a man aged 25-45 years who had recovered from COVID-19. The CDR3 sequence is CASGRTSANEQFF. In nucleotides, the CDR3 is TGTGCTAGTGGTCGGACTAGCGCCAATGAGCAGTTCTTC.